The clone carrying this T cell receptor (beta chain) was seen more than once but under ten times. Its target is unknown. The data were taken from a study of blood T cells in healthy people across ages. Using a J-beta primer mix together with a sample-barcoded 5' primer, a second PCR was run for about 7 to 12 cycles. Every cDNA molecule bore a tag from a template-switch adaptor containing 12 random nucleotides. One entry per CDR3 protein results from TCRdb running MiXCR on the 5' RACE reads. Altogether about 760,000 distinct CDR3 sequences are present, 56% being singletons, with the ten largest covering roughly 25%. The CDR3 is 16 residues long. Trimming cost V 3 bases and J 6 bases; bases outside gene matches: 10. Looked up from germline, CDR1 is WSHSY and CDR2 is SAAADI. Notes on the study in general: Long-lived donors carried more naive CD4+ cells and greater diversity than aged donors.

The TCR sequence derives from a man between 40 and 49 years old in good health. Sequences were obtained from blood. The chain couples TRBV10-2 to TRBJ2-7, with 11 bases that match TRBD2. This chain's CDR3 is CASSDGSGRAGSEQYF. DNA of the CDR3: TGCGCCAGCAGTGATGGTAGCGGGAGGGCCGGGAGCGAGCAGTACTTC.